The present entry profiles one T cell receptor (beta chain) with its context. Antigen unknown. This sample was included in a study of OX40 agonist ivuxolimab in advanced cancers. Broader study findings: Some patients who did not respond also had low normalized T-cell clonal expansion. With doses of 0.1 to 3.0 mg/kg, CD4+ and CD8+ blood T cells had undergone clonal expansion by week 6.

Method: immunoSEQ multiplex PCR; TCRdb's copy keeps in-frame clones and lacks some. The table records over 85,000 clones, 85% to 95% of them present only once. The CDR3 length is 16 residues. The germline CDR1 and CDR2 sequences are MRHNA and SNTAGT. V lost 5 bases and J lost 0, with 15 bases in between. This TCR derives from an adult with an advanced solid tumor such as melanoma, head and neck, liver or kidney cancer. The chain joins TRBV6-4 to TRBJ2-3; D is uncertain. The input for sequencing was CD4+ or CD8+ T cells sorted from blood, taken in a trial of the OX40 agonist ivuxolimab. CDR3 protein: CASSQYLQTSTDTQYF. As DNA, the CDR3 is TGTGCCAGCAGTCAATATCTGCAGACTAGCACAGATACGCAGTATTTT.